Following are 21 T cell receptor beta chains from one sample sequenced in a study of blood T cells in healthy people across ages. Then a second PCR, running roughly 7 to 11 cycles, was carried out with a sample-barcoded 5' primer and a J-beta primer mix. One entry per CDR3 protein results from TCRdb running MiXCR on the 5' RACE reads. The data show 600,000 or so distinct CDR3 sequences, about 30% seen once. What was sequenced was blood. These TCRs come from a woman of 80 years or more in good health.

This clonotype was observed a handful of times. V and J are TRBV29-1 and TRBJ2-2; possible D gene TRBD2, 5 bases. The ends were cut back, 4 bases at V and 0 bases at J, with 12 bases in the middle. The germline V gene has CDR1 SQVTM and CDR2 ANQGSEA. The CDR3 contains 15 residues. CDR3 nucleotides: TGCAGCGTTGGGGAGTCCGGGGCGAACACCGGGGAGCTGTTTTTT. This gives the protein CSVGESGANTGELFF.

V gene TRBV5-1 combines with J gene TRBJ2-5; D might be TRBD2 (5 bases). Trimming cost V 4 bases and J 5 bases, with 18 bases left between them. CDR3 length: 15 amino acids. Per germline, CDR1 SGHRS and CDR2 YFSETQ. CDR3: CASSLQPAGVETQYF. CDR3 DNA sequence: TGCGCCAGCAGCCTACAGCCTGCCGGGGTCGAGACCCAGTACTTC.

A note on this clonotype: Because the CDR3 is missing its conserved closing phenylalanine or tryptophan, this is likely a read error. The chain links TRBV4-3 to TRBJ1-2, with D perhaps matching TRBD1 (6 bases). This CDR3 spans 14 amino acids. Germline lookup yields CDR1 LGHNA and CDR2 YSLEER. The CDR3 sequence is CASSQGTATYGYTL. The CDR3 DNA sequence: TGCGCCAGCAGCCAAGGGACAGCCACCTATGGTTACACCTTA.

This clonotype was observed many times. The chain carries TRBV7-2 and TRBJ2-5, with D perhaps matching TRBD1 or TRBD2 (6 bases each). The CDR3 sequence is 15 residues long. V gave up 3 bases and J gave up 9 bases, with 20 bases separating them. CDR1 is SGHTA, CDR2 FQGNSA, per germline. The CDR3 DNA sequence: TGTGCCAGCAGCTTCTTCCGGGGGCTACCGGGGGCCCAGTACTTC. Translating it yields CASSFFRGLPGAQYF.

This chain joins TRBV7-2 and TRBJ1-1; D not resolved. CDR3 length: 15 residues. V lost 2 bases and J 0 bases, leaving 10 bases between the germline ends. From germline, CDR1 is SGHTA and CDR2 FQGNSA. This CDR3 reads CASSLSEVLNTEAFF. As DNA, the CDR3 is TGTGCCAGCAGCTTAAGTGAGGTCCTGAACACTGAAGCTTTCTTT.

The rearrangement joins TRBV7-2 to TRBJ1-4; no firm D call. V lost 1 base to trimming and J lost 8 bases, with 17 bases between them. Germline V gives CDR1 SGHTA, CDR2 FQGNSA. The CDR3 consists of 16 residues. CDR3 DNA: TGTGCCAGCAGCTTAGTTATTCCGGGCAGAGAAGAAAAACTGTTTTTT. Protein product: CASSLVIPGREEKLFF.

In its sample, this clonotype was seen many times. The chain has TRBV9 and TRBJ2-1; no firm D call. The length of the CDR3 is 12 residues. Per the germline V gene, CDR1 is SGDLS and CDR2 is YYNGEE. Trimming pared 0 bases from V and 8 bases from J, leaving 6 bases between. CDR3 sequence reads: CASSVADHEQFF. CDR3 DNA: TGTGCCAGCAGCGTAGCGGATCATGAGCAGTTCTTC. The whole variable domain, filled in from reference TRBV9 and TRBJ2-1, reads DSGVTQTPKHLITATGQRVTLRCSPRSGDLSVYWYQQSLDQGLQFLIQYYNGEERAKGNILERFSAQQFPDLHSELNLSSLELGDSALYFCASSVADHEQFFGPGTRLTVL.

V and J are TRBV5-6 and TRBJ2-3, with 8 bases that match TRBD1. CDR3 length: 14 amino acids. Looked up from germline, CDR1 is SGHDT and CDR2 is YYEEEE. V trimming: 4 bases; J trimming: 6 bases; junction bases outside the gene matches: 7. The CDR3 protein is CASSRDRPTDTQYF. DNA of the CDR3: TGTGCCAGCAGCCGGGACAGGCCCACTGATACGCAGTATTTT.

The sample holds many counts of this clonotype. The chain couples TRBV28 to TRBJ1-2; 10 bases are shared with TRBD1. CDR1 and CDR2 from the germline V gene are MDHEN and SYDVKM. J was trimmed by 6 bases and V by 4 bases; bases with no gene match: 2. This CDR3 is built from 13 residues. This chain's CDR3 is CASSSGQGHGYTF. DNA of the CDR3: TGTGCCAGCAGTTCGGGACAGGGGCATGGCTACACCTTC.

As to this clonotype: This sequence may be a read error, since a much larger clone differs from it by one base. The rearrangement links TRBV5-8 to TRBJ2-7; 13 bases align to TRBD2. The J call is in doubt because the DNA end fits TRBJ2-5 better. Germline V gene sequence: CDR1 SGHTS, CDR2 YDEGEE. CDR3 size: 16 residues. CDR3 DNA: TGTGCCAGCAGCGCAGGACTAGCGGGGGCGACGGAGACCCAGTACTTC. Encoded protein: CASSAGLAGATETQYF.

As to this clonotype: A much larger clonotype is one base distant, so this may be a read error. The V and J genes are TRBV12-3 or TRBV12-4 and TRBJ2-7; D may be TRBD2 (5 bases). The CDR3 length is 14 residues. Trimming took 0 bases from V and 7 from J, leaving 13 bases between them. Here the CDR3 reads CASSLASGSSEQYF. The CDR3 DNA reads TGTGCCAGCAGTTTAGCCTCGGGGTCCTCTGAGCAGTACTTC.

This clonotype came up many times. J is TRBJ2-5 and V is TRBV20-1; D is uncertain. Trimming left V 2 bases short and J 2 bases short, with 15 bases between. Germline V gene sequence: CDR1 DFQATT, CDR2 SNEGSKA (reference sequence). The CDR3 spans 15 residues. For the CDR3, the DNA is TGCAGTGCTAGACCGTTCGGGCTGAGACAAGAGACCCAGTACTTC. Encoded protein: CSARPFGLRQETQYF.

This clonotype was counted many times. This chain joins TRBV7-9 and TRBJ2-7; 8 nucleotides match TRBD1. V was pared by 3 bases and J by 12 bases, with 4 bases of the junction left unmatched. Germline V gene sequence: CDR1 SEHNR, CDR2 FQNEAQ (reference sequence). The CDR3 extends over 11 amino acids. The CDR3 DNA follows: TGTGCCAGCAGCTTTATCGACAGGGGGTACTTC. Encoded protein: CASSFIDRGYF.

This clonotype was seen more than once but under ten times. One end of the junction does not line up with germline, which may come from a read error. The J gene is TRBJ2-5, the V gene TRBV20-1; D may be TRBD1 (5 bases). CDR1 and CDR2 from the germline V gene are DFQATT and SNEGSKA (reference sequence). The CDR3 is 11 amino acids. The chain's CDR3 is CRARGRETQYF. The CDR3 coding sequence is TGCAGGGCTAGGGGTAGAGAGACCCAGTACTTC.

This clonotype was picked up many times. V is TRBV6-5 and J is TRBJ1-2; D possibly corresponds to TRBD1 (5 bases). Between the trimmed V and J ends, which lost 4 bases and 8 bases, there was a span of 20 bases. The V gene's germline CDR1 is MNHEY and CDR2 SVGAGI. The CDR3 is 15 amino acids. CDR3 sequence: CASSSSPGPGVGYTF. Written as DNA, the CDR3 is TGTGCCAGCAGTTCCAGCCCGGGACCGGGGGTCGGCTACACCTTC.

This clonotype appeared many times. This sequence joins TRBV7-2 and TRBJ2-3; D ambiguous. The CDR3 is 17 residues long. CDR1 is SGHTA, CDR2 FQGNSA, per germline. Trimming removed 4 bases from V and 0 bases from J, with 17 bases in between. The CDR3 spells CASSSYSLQTSTDTQYF. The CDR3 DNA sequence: TGTGCCAGCAGCTCCTATTCCCTGCAGACTAGCACAGATACGCAGTATTTT.

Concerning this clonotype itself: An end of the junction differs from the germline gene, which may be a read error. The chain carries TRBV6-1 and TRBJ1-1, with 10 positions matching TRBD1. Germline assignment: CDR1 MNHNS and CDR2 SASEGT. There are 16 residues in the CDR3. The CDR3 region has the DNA TGTGTCAGCAATTGGGGGACAGGGGTAGGGAACACTGAAGCTTTCTTT. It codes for CVSNWGTGVGNTEAFF.

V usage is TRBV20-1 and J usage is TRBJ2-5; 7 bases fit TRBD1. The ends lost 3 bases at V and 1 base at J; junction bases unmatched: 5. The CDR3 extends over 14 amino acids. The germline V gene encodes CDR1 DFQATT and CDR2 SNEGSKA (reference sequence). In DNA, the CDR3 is TGCAGTGCTAGCGGACAGGTCCGCCAAGAGACCCAGTACTTC. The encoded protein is CSASGQVRQETQYF.

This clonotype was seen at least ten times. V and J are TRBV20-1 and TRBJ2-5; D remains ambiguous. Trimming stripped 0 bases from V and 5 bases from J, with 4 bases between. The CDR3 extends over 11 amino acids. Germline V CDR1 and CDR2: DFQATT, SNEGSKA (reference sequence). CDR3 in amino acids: CSARDCETQYF. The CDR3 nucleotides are TGCAGTGCTAGAGATTGTGAGACCCAGTACTTC.

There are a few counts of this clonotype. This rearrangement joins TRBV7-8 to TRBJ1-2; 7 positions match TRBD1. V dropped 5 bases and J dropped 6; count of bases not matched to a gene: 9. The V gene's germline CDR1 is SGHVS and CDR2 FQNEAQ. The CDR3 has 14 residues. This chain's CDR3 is CASSPPDRWHGYTF. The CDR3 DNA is TGTGCCAGCAGCCCGCCGGACAGGTGGCATGGCTACACCTTC.

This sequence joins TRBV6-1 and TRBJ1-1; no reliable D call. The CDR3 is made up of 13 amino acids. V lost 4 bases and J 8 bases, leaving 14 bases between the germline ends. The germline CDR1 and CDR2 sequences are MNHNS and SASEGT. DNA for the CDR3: TGTGCCAGCAGTGTAGACCCCCTGGCAGAAGCTTTCTTT. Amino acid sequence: CASSVDPLAEAFF.